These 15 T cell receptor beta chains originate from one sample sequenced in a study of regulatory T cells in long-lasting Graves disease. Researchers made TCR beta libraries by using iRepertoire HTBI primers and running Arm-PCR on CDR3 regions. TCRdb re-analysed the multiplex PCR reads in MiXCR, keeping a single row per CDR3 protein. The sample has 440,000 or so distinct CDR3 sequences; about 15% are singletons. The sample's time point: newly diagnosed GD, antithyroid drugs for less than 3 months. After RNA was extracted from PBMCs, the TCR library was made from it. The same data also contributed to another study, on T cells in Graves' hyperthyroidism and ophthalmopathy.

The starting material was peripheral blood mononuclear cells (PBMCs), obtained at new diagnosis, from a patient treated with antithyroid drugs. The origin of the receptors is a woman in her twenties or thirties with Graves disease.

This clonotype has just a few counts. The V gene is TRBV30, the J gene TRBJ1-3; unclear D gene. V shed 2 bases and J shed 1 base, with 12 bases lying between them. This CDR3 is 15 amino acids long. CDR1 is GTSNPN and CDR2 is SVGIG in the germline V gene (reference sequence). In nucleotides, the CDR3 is TGTGCCTGGAGTCCTAAGCGGGGATCTGGAAACACCATATATTTT. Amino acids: CAWSPKRGSGNTIYF.

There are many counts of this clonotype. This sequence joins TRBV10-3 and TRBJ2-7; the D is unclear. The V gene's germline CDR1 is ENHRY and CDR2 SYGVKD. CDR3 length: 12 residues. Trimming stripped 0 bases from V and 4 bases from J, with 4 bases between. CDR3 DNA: TGTGCCATCAGTGAGTCTGGGTACGAGCAGTACTTC. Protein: CAISESGYEQYF.

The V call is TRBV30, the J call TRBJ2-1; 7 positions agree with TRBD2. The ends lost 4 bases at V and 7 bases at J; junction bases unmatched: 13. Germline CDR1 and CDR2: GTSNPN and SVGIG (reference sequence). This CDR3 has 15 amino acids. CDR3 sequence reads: CAWNLKREGRNEQFF. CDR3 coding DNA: TGTGCCTGGAATCTCAAGAGGGAGGGCCGGAATGAGCAGTTCTTC.

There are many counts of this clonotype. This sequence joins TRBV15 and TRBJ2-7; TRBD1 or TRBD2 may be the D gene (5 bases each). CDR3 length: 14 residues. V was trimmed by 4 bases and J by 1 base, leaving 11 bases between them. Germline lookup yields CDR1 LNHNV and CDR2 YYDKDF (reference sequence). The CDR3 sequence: CATSTRDPSYEQYF. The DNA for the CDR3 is TGTGCCACCAGCACTCGGGACCCTTCCTACGAGCAGTACTTC.

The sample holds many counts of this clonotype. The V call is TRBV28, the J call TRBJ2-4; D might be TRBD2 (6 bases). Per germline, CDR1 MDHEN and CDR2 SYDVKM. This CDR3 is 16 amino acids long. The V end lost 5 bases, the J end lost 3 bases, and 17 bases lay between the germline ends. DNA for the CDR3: TGTGCCAGCAGTACCTTCTCAAGGAGGGGCAAAAACATTCAGTACTTC. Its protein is CASSTFSRRGKNIQYF. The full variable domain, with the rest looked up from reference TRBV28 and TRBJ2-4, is DVKVTQSSRYLVKRTGEKVFLECVQDMDHENMFWYRQDPGLGLRLIYFSYDVKMKEKGDIPEGYSVSREKKERFSLILESASTNQTSMYLCASSTFSRRGKNIQYFGAGTRLSVL.

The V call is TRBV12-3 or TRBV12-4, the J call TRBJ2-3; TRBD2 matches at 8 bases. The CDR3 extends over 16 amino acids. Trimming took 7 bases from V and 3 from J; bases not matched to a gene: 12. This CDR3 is CASTQRSGGLTDTQYF. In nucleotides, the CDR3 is TGTGCCAGCACCCAGAGGTCGGGAGGGCTGACAGATACGCAGTATTTT.

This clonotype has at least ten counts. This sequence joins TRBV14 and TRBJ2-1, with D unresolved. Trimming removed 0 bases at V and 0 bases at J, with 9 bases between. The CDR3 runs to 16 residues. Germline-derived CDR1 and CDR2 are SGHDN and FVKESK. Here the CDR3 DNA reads TGTGCCAGCAGCCAAGACGGGCCTAGCTCCTACAATGAGCAGTTCTTC. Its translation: CASSQDGPSSYNEQFF.

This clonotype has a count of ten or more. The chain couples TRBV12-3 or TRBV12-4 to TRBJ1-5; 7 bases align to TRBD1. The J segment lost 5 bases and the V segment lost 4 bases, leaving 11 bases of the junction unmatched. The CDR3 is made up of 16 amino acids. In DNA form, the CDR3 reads TGTGCCAGCAGTTCCCCACTCGGGACAGCCTATCAGCCCCAGCATTTT. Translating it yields CASSSPLGTAYQPQHF.

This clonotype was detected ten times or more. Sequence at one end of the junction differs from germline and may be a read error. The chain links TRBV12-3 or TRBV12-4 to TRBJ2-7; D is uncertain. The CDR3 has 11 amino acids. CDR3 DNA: TGTGCCAGCAGTTCCCCGAGCCGCCTCATCTTC. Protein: CASSSPSRLIF.

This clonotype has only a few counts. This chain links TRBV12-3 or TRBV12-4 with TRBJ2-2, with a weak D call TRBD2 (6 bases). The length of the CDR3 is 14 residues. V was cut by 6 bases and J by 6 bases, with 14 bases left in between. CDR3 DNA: TGTGCCAGCAGCAAGACTAGTTTCGCCGGGGAGCTGTTTTTT. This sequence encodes CASSKTSFAGELFF.

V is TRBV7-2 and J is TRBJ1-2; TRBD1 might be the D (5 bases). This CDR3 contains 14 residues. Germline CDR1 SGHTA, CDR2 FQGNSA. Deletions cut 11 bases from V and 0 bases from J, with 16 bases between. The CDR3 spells CACGDRIANYGYTF. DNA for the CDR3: TGTGCCTGCGGCGACAGAATTGCTAACTATGGCTACACCTTC.

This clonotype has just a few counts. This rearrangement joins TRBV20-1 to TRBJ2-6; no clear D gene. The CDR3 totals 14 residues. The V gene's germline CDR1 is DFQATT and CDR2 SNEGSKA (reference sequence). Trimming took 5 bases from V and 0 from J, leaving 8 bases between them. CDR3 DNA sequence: TGCAGTGCTGCTTCTCTCTCTGGGGCCAACGTCCTGACTTTC. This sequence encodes CSAASLSGANVLTF.

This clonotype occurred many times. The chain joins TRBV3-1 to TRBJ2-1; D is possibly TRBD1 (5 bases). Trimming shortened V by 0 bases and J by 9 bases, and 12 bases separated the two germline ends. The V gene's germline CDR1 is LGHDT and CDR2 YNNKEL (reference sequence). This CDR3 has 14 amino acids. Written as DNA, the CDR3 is TGTGCCAGCAGCCAAGAGGTCATTAGGGGTGAGCAGTTCTTC. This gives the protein CASSQEVIRGEQFF.

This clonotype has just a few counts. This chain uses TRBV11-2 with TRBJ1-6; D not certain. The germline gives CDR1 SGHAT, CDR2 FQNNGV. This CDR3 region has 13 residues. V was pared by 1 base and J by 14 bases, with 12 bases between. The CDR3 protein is CASSLAGSEALHF. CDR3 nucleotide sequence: TGTGCCAGCAGCTTAGCTGGTTCAGAAGCCCTCCACTTT.

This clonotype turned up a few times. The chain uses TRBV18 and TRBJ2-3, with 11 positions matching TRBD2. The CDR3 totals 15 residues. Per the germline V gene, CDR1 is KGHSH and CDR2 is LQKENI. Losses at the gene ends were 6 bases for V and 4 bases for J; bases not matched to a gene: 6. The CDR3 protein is CASSSLAGAPDTQYF. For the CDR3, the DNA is TGTGCCAGCTCGTCACTAGCGGGAGCCCCAGATACGCAGTATTTT.